One and the same sample provided the 22 T cell receptor beta chains below, sequenced in a study of blood T cell repertoires in COVID-19. Using immunoSEQ multiplex PCR, the repertoire was profiled, and TCRdb retains in-frame clones only, with some absent. The repertoire includes 250,000 to 350,000 clones, around 90% of them detected once, and about 2.2% sits in the top ten. Sequencing was performed on peripheral blood. The receptors shown here come from a woman aged 45 to 65 who had recovered from COVID-19.

V is TRBV9 and J is TRBJ2-5, with 10 bases aligning to TRBD2. V gave up 2 bases and J gave up 1 base; unmatched junction bases: 8. CDR1 and CDR2 (germline): SGDLS, YYNGEE. The CDR3 contains 17 residues. The CDR3 reads CASSVGTSDSSQETQYF. CDR3 nucleotides: TGTGCCAGCAGCGTGGGGACTAGCGACAGCTCCCAAGAGACCCAGTACTTC.

The gene calls are TRBV7-2 and TRBJ2-1, with TRBD2 matching over 9 bases. Trimming removed 3 bases from V and 2 bases from J; junction bases left unmatched: 8. CDR1 is SGHTA, CDR2 FQGNSA, per germline. The CDR3 has 17 residues. In DNA, the CDR3 is TGTGCCAGCAGCTTGATAGCGGGAGTAAGGCCCTACAATGAGCAGTTCTTC. Translating gives CASSLIAGVRPYNEQFF.

Concerning this clone: The sample contains more than one DNA sequence encoding this CDR3. The genes are TRBV5-1 and TRBJ1-1, with D tentatively TRBD1 (6 bases). CDR3 length: 14 residues. Trimming cost V 2 bases and J 4 bases, with 12 bases left between them. Germline V gives CDR1 SGHRS, CDR2 YFSETQ. DNA of the CDR3: TGCGCCAGCAGCTTTGGGGGCAGGGGCACTGAAGCTTTCTTT. As protein: CASSFGGRGTEAFF.

The J gene is TRBJ2-5, the V gene TRBV5-4; TRBD2 agrees at 11 bases. The germline V gene has CDR1 SGHNT and CDR2 YYREEE (reference sequence). V gave up 0 bases and J gave up 1 base; unmatched junction bases: 5. This CDR3 region has 17 residues. CDR3 bases: TGTGCCAGCAGCTTGGCTAGGCTAGCGGGGGGCCAAGAGACCCAGTACTTC. Translated: CASSLARLAGGQETQYF.

This clone was seen a few times. The chain combines TRBV3-1 (or the pseudogene TRBV3-2) with TRBJ1-1, with a weak D call TRBD1 (6 bases). The CDR3 sequence is 11 residues long. Germline values: CDR1 LGHDT, CDR2 YNNKEL (reference sequence). The ends were cut back, 3 bases at V and 10 bases at J, with 9 bases in the middle. CDR3 coding DNA: TGTGCCAGCAGCCAGGGGGCGGCAGCTTTCTTT. The encoded protein is CASSQGAAAFF.

This clone has just one count. In nucleotides, the CDR3 is TGCGCCAGCAGTCCCCCCGGAGCGACAGATCCTTACTTC. Protein sequence: CASSPPGATDPYF. The gene calls are TRBV23-1 and TRBJ2-5; D may be TRBD1 (5 bases). TRBV23-1 is given ORF status, its function remaining uncertain. CDR3 size: 13 residues. V was trimmed by 4 bases and J by 14 bases, leaving 20 bases between them.

The chain carries TRBV2 and TRBJ1-2; TRBD1 agrees at 7 bases. The CDR3 sequence is 18 residues long. Germline CDR1 is SNHLY and CDR2 is FYNNEI. J lost 3 bases, V lost 2 bases, and 15 bases had no gene match. In nucleotides, the CDR3 is TGTGCCAGCAGTGAAAGAGCAGGACCGGGACAGAATCACTATGGCTACACCTTC. Protein sequence: CASSERAGPGQNHYGYTF.

The chain links TRBV7-3 to TRBJ2-2; the match to TRBD1 covers 7 bases. The CDR3 is made up of 14 amino acids. Per the germline V gene, CDR1 is SGHTA and CDR2 is FQGTGA. V dropped 6 bases and J dropped 7; count of bases not matched to a gene: 8. CDR3 in DNA: TGTGCCAGCAGGGTGACAGGGCAGGACGGGGAGCTGTTTTTT. Translated: CASRVTGQDGELFF.

The chain uses TRBV6-1 and TRBJ1-4; D gene unclear. The CDR3 totals 16 residues. Germline V CDR1 and CDR2: MNHNS, SASEGT. Between the trimmed V and J ends, which lost 1 base and 5 bases, there was a span of 14 bases. The CDR3: CASSEGRSPKNEKLFF. The CDR3 DNA reads as TGTGCCAGCAGTGAAGGAAGGAGTCCCAAGAATGAAAAACTGTTTTTT.

This sequence joins TRBV6-2 or TRBV6-3 and TRBJ2-7; D ambiguous. Germline V gene sequence: CDR1 MNHEY, CDR2 SVGEGT. Trimming stripped 6 bases from V and 0 bases from J, with 9 bases between. There are 13 residues in the CDR3. CDR3 amino acids: CASSTTSSYEQYF. In DNA form, the CDR3 reads TGTGCCAGCAGCACAACCAGCTCCTACGAGCAGTACTTC.

A single count supports this clone. The CDR3, as DNA: TGTGCCAGCAGTTTAGAGGGAGGTGTAGGTGGCTACACCTTC. It codes for CASSLEGGVGGYTF. The rearrangement links TRBV27 to TRBJ1-2; D uncertain. The length of the CDR3 is 14 residues. Between the trimmed V and J ends, which lost 2 bases and 7 bases, there was a span of 14 bases. The germline V gene has CDR1 MNHEY and CDR2 SMNVEV (reference sequence).

CDR3 bases: TGTGCCAGCAGCCCAAAAGGCGGAGTTACGCAGTATTTT. Protein sequence: CASSPKGGVTQYF. The gene calls are TRBV5-6 and TRBJ2-3; no firm D call. Germline CDR1 is SGHDT and CDR2 is YYEEEE. CDR3 length: 13 residues. V was shortened by 4 bases and J by 8 bases, with 14 bases between the two germline ends.

The rearrangement uses TRBV7-3 and TRBJ1-2, with 8 positions matching TRBD1. This CDR3 has 17 amino acids. Trimming took 2 bases from V and 6 from J; bases not matched to a gene: 14. Germline V lookup: CDR1 SGHTA, CDR2 FQGTGA. The CDR3: CASSLAGAGGPGDGYTF. CDR3 nucleotide sequence: TGTGCCAGCAGCTTAGCGGGGGCAGGGGGCCCCGGGGATGGCTACACCTTC.

V is TRBV7-8 and J is TRBJ1-2, with 8 bases that match TRBD1. Germline V CDR1 and CDR2: SGHVS, FQNEAQ. The CDR3 spans 15 residues. The V gene end was trimmed by 1 base and the J gene end by 4 bases; junction bases not matched to a gene: 5. The CDR3 spells CASSLGRTGTYGYTF. The CDR3 region has the DNA TGTGCCAGCAGCTTAGGTCGGACAGGGACCTATGGCTACACCTTC.

This clone appeared a single time. The chain employs TRBV28 and TRBJ2-7; TRBD2 aligns across 8 bases. This CDR3 contains 13 residues. CDR1 and CDR2 (germline): MDHEN, SYDVKM. V lost 10 bases and J lost 3; bases outside the gene matches: 8. CDR3 in DNA: TGTGCCACCCGGGGGGGATTCCACTACGAGCAGTACTTC. This translates into CATRGGFHYEQYF.

This chain links TRBV2 with TRBJ2-1, with 10 positions matching TRBD2. The CDR3 is 13 amino acids. The V gene's germline CDR1 is SNHLY and CDR2 FYNNEI. Trimming cost V 5 bases and J 6 bases; bases outside gene matches: 1. The CDR3 region is CASSRTSGNEQFF. Written as DNA, the CDR3 is TGTGCCAGCAGTAGGACTAGCGGCAATGAGCAGTTCTTC. Supplemented by reference TRBV2 and TRBJ2-1, the full variable domain reads EPEVTQTPSHQVTQMGQEVILRCVPISNHLYFYWYRQILGQKVEFLVSFYNNEISEKSEIFDDQFSVERPDGSNFTLKIRSTKLEDSAMYFCASSRTSGNEQFFGPGTRLTVL.

The rearrangement joins TRBV2 to TRBJ1-1; D not certain. Per germline, CDR1 SNHLY and CDR2 FYNNEI. The CDR3 sequence is 11 residues long. V gave up 7 bases and J gave up 5 bases, with 8 bases separating them. CDR3 bases: TGTGCCAGCAAGAGGGAGACTGAAGCTTTCTTT. This translates into CASKRETEAFF.

This chain connects TRBV9 to TRBJ1-5; 7 positions agree with TRBD1. Germline V CDR1 and CDR2: SGDLS, YYNGEE. With 3 bases clipped from V and 4 bases from J, the junction kept 4 bases outside the gene matches. The CDR3 runs 14 residues. The CDR3 nucleotides read TGTGCCAGCAGCGCGAACAGGGGTAATCAGCCCCAGCATTTT. This encodes CASSANRGNQPQHF.

This rearrangement joins TRBV7-2 to TRBJ2-3; D possibly corresponds to TRBD2 (6 bases). The CDR3 length is 16 residues. In germline, CDR1 is SGHTA, CDR2 FQGNSA. V was clipped by 5 bases and J by 0 bases, with 15 bases between them. DNA of the CDR3: TGTGCCAGCAGCCTGGTGGCGGGAACTAGCACAGATACGCAGTATTTT. Translation gives CASSLVAGTSTDTQYF.

This clone occurred a few times. The chain uses TRBV19 and TRBJ2-7; TRBD1 agrees at 9 bases. The CDR3 is 13 residues long. Germline V gives CDR1 LNHDA, CDR2 SQIVND (reference sequence). The junction had 3 bases not matched to a gene; V was cut back by 9 bases and J by 0 bases. The CDR3 DNA is TGTGCCAGCCGGGGACAGGGCTCCTACGAGCAGTACTTC. It is translated as CASRGQGSYEQYF.

V usage is TRBV4-3 and J usage is TRBJ1-2, with D unclear. The CDR3 loop spans 13 amino acids. Germline values: CDR1 LGHNA, CDR2 YSLEER. V dropped 6 bases and J dropped 3 bases, with 11 bases sitting between them. In DNA form, the CDR3 reads TGCGCCAGCAGTGAGGTCGAGGACTATGGCTACACCTTC. This gives the protein CASSEVEDYGYTF.

This chain uses TRBV30 with TRBJ2-3, with a weak D call TRBD2 (6 bases). Looked up from germline, CDR1 is GTSNPN and CDR2 is SVGIG (reference sequence). The V gene lost 0 bases and the J gene lost 5 bases, with 18 bases spanning the gap. This CDR3 is built from 16 residues. The CDR3 is CAWSVSGTRNLDTQYF. CDR3 sequence (DNA): TGTGCCTGGAGTGTATCCGGGACTCGGAATCTAGATACGCAGTATTTT.